This TCR beta chain is drawn from a study of shared clonotypes between healthy human individuals. Study-wide context: Aged 18 to 49, the donors were a couple of women and three men.

Subsets obtained from CD4+ cells comprised CD45RA+ naive and CD45RA-negative memory cells. The length of the CDR3 is 12 residues. Germline V CDR1 and CDR2: MNHEY, SVGAGI. V shed 5 bases and J shed 7 bases, with 9 bases lying between them. Authors' data handling: ImmunoSEQ sequences covered only the junction and lacked quality scores; filtering therefore differed. TCRdb's table, derived via immunoSEQ multiplex PCR, lists solely in-frame clones and lacks some. The V and J calls and clone size were taken over from that table, and D and trimming were inferred from the DNA. The sample has some 2.1 million clones, 85% to 95% seen once.

This clonotype originated in a young man in good health. The chain combines TRBV6-5 with TRBJ2-1, with D perhaps matching TRBD1 (5 bases). Specimen: naive CD4+ T cells sorted from blood. As for subset: CD45RA+ positively selected. Here the CDR3 DNA reads TGTGCCAGCAGTCCAAAGGGGAATGAGCAGTTCTTC. This encodes CASSPKGNEQFF.